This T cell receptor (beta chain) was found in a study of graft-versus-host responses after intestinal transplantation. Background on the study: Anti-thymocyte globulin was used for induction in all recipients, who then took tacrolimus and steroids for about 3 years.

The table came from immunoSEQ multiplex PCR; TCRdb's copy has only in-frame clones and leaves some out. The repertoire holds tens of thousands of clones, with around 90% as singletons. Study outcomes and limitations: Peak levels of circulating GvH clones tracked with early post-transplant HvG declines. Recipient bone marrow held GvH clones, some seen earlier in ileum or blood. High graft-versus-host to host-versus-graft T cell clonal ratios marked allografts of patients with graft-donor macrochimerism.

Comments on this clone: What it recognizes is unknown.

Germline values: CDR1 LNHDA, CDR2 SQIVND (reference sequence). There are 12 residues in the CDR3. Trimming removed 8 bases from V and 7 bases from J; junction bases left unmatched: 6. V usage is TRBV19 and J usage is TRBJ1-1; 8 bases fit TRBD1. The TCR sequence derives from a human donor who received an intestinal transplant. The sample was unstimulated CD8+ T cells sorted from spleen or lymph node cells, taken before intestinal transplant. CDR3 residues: CASQGAPVEAFF. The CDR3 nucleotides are TGTGCCAGTCAGGGGGCGCCGGTTGAAGCTTTCTTT.